The 13 T cell receptor beta chains presented below share a single source sample, sequenced in a study of blood T cells in healthy people across ages. For the second PCR, which ran for about 7 to 11 cycles, a sample-barcoded 5' primer and a J-beta primer mix were used. One entry per CDR3 protein results from TCRdb running MiXCR on the 5' RACE reads. Here the sample spans fewer than 1 million distinct CDR3 sequences, under 45% being singletons. Sample: blood. The receptors here all came from a man aged 55-75 years in good health.

Note on this clonotype: A junction end diverges from the germline sequence, so it may reflect a read error. The chain employs TRBV3-1 and TRBJ2-7, with D unresolved. The CDR3 spans 12 residues. Per the germline V gene, CDR1 is LGHDT and CDR2 is YNNKEL (reference sequence). For the CDR3, the DNA is TGTGCCGGCAGCCAAGTTACCAGCGAGCAGTACTTC. Translating gives CAGSQVTSEQYF.

This sequence joins TRBV9 and TRBJ2-5, with TRBD1 as a possible D gene (5 bases). V was pared by 0 bases and J by 4 bases, with 10 bases between. The CDR3 has 14 residues. CDR1 is SGDLS, CDR2 YYNGEE, per germline. CDR3 sequence: CASSVEAGLETQYF. The CDR3, as DNA: TGTGCCAGCAGCGTAGAGGCAGGGCTAGAGACCCAGTACTTC. The full variable domain, rest sourced from reference TRBV9 and TRBJ2-5, is DSGVTQTPKHLITATGQRVTLRCSPRSGDLSVYWYQQSLDQGLQFLIQYYNGEERAKGNILERFSAQQFPDLHSELNLSSLELGDSALYFCASSVEAGLETQYFGPGTRLLVL.

This chain uses TRBV5-1 with TRBJ2-3; perhaps TRBD1 as D (6 bases). Trimming cost V 2 bases and J 6 bases, with 13 bases left between them. Germline V gene lookup returns CDR1 SGHRS and CDR2 YFSETQ. CDR3 length: 14 residues. This CDR3 reads CASSFQGIADTQYF. CDR3 bases: TGCGCCAGCAGCTTTCAGGGGATTGCGGATACGCAGTATTTT.

On this clonotype itself: Germline is not matched at one junction end, which may reflect a read error. The rearrangement joins TRBV6-5 to TRBJ1-6; D is unclear. CDR3 size: 16 residues. Per germline, CDR1 MNHEY and CDR2 SVGAGI. The CDR3: CASSYSAASHNSPLHF. The CDR3 DNA sequence: TGTGCCAGCAGTTACTCCGCAGCCTCCCATAATTCACCCCTCCACTTT.

This chain uses TRBV30 with TRBJ1-1; D gene ambiguous. The CDR3 consists of 14 residues. Germline CDR1 and CDR2: GTSNPN and SVGIG (reference sequence). V dropped 0 bases and J dropped 1 base, with 9 bases sitting between them. The CDR3 region is CAWSVYRRNTEAFF. As DNA, the CDR3 is TGTGCCTGGAGTGTATATCGTAGGAACACTGAAGCTTTCTTT.

In its sample, this clonotype was seen a few times. The rearrangement joins TRBV27 to TRBJ1-2, with a possible D match to TRBD1 (6 bases). Germline CDR1 is MNHEY and CDR2 is SMNVEV (reference sequence). Trimming took off 3 bases at V and 3 bases at J, with 20 bases between the two ends. The CDR3 spans 17 residues. The CDR3 DNA follows: TGTGCCAGCAGTTTTAAACTAAAGGGACCAGGGGACTATGGCTACACCTTC. Its protein is CASSFKLKGPGDYGYTF.

The chain joins TRBV12-3 or TRBV12-4 to TRBJ2-2; weak D call: TRBD2 (5 bases). With 3 bases removed from V and 6 bases from J, the gap between germline ends came to 8 bases. The CDR3 consists of 13 residues. CDR3: CASSFTSSGELFF. The CDR3 coding sequence is TGTGCCAGCAGTTTTACTAGTTCCGGGGAGCTGTTTTTT.

This chain links TRBV6-1 with TRBJ2-3, with 14 bases lining up with TRBD2. The CDR3 runs 17 residues. The ends lost 7 bases at V and 3 bases at J; junction bases unmatched: 9. Per the germline V gene, CDR1 is MNHNS and CDR2 is SASEGT. This CDR3 is CASNFRLAGGGTDTQYF. CDR3 nucleotides: TGTGCCAGCAACTTCCGACTAGCGGGGGGGGGGACAGATACGCAGTATTTT.

This chain joins TRBV4-3 and TRBJ1-6, with unresolved D. CDR3 size: 15 residues. In germline, CDR1 is LGHNA, CDR2 YSLEER. Trimming removed 3 bases at V and 6 bases at J, with 12 bases between. CDR3 bases: TGCGCCAGCAGCCAGGCCAGCCGGGGTAATTCACCCCTCCACTTT. This codes for CASSQASRGNSPLHF.

On this clonotype itself: The junction shows a germline mismatch at one end, possibly a read error. The rearrangement joins TRBV5-1 to TRBJ2-4; 9 bases line up with TRBD2. Germline V lookup: CDR1 SGHRS, CDR2 YFSETQ. The CDR3 runs 19 residues. This chain's CDR3 is CASSPRAREKGLAKNIRYF. The CDR3, as DNA: TGCGCCAGCAGCCCGCGGGCCAGGGAGAAGGGACTAGCCAAAAACATTCGGTACTTC.

This clonotype was seen a handful of times. This sequence joins TRBV7-2 and TRBJ1-5; TRBD1 matches at 8 bases. Germline V gene lookup returns CDR1 SGHTA and CDR2 FQGNSA. This CDR3 has 15 residues. The junction had 7 bases not matched to a gene; V was cut back by 5 bases and J by 4 bases. CDR3 in amino acids: CASSPGTGPNQPQHF. DNA for the CDR3: TGTGCCAGCAGCCCCGGGACAGGCCCTAATCAGCCCCAGCATTTT. Drawing the rest from reference TRBV7-2 and TRBJ1-5, the complete variable domain is GAGVSQSPSNKVTEKGKDVELRCDPISGHTALYWYRQSLGQGLEFLIYFQGNSAPDKSGLPSDRFSAERTGGSVSTLTIQRTQQEDSAVYLCASSPGTGPNQPQHFGDGTRLSIL.

The V and J genes are TRBV28 and TRBJ2-7; D call uncertain. Germline lookup yields CDR1 MDHEN and CDR2 SYDVKM. The CDR3 is 18 amino acids. Trimming removed 4 bases at V and 7 bases at J, with 29 bases between. CDR3 bases: TGTGCCAGCAGTTCACCTTACCAGACCCGGACCGTTACCCAGGAGCAGTACTTC. It specifies CASSSPYQTRTVTQEQYF. Complete variable domain (other parts from reference TRBV28 and TRBJ2-7): DVKVTQSSRYLVKRTGEKVFLECVQDMDHENMFWYRQDPGLGLRLIYFSYDVKMKEKGDIPEGYSVSREKKERFSLILESASTNQTSMYLCASSSPYQTRTVTQEQYFGPGTRLTVT.

The chain links TRBV6-5 to TRBJ1-4; no clear D gene. CDR3 size: 15 residues. V lost 6 bases and J lost 3, with 14 bases in between. CDR1 and CDR2 from the germline V gene are MNHEY and SVGAGI. In DNA, the CDR3 is TGTGCCAGCAGACCCCGAGGGTCTTCTAATGAAAAACTGTTTTTT. Translated: CASRPRGSSNEKLFF.